This TCR beta chain originates from a study of shared clonotypes between healthy human individuals. Using immunoSEQ multiplex PCR, the repertoire was profiled, and TCRdb retains in-frame clones only, with some absent. The sample holds roughly 490,000 clones; around three quarters are singletons and the top ten take about 12%. Germline CDR1 reads DFQATT; CDR2 reads SNEGSKA (reference sequence). V shed 6 bases and J shed 9 bases, with 12 bases lying between them. This CDR3 is 11 amino acids long. Comment on this clone: This likely came from a read error, as a far larger clone is one base away.

The sequencing sample was made of PBMCs. V usage is TRBV20-1 and J usage is TRBJ2-4, with D perhaps given as TRBD1 or TRBD2 (5 bases each). This receptor was identified in a woman in her thirties or forties in good health. Some clones in this sample may be carry-over from other donors' samples. CDR3: CSAGSGTIQYF. DNA of the CDR3: TGCAGTGCCGGGTCCGGGACCATTCAGTACTTC.